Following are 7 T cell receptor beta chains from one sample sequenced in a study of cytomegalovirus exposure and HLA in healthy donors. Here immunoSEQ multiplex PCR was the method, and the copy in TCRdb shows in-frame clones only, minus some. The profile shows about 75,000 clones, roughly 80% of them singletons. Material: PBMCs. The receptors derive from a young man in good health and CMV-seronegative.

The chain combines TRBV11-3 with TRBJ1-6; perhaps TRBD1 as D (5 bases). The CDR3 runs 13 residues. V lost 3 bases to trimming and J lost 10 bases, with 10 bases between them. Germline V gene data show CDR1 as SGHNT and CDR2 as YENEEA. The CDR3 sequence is CASSFGGGSPLHF. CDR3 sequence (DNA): TGTGCCAGCAGCTTCGGGGGTGGGTCACCCCTCCACTTT.

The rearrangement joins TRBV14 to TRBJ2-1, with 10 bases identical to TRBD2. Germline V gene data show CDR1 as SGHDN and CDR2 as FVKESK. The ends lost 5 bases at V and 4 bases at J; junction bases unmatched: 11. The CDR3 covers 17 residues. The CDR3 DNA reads TGTGCCAGCAGCAGCGGGGGGGCTCCTTTGGGTTACAATGAGCAGTTCTTC. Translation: CASSSGGAPLGYNEQFF.

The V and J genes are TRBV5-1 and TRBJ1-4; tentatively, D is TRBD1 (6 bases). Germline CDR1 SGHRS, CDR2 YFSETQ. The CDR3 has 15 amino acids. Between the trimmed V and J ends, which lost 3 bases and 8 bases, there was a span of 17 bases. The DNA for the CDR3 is TGCGCCAGCAGCTCGACAGGAGAGCTTAGGGAAAAACTGTTTTTT. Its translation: CASSSTGELREKLFF.

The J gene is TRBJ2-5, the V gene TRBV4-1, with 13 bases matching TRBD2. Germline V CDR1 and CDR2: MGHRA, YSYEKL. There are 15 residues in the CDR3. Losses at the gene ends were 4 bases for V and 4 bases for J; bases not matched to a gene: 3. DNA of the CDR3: TGCGCCAGCAGCCGCGGGACTAGCGGGGTAGAGACCCAGTACTTC. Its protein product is CASSRGTSGVETQYF.

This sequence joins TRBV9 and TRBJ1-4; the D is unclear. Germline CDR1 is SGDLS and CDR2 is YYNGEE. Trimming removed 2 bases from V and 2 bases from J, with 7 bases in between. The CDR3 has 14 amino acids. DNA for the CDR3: TGTGCCAGCAGCGTCTCCCCGACTAATGAAAAACTGTTTTTT. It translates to CASSVSPTNEKLFF.

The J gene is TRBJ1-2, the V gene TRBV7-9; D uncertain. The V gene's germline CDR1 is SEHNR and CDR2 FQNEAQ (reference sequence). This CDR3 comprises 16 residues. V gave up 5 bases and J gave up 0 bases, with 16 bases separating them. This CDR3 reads CASSPNTRASNYGYTF. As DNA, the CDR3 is TGTGCCAGCAGCCCAAATACGAGGGCCTCTAACTATGGCTACACCTTC. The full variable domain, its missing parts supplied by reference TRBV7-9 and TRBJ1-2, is DTGVSQNPRHKITKRGQNVTFRCDPISEHNRLYWYRQTLGQGPEFLTYFQNEAQLEKSRLLSDRFSAERPKGSFSTLEIQRTEQGDSAMYLCASSPNTRASNYGYTFGSGTRLTVV.

The CDR3 DNA is TGCAGCGTCCCAACTCAGGTGAACACTGAAGCTTTCTTT. This gives the protein CSVPTQVNTEAFF. The chain is built from TRBV29-1 and TRBJ1-1; unclear D gene. The germline V gene has CDR1 SQVTM and CDR2 ANQGSEA. The CDR3 totals 13 residues. V was shortened by 6 bases and J by 0 bases, with 11 bases between the two germline ends.